The 10 T cell receptor beta chains below come from one sample, sequenced in a study of patients and donors after allogeneic stem cell transplantation. TCRdb reprocessed the RT-PCR reads via MiXCR and lists one record per CDR3 protein. The table includes about 200,000 distinct CDR3 sequences, 41% detected once. Material for sequencing was blood, either unsorted or a sorted T cell fraction (not recorded which). The receptors come from a human donor who was either an allogeneic HSCT recipient or a stem cell or donor lymphocyte infusion donor (not recorded which). It is not recorded whose cells these are; they may come from a transplant donor.

This clonotype was found a few times. This chain uses TRBV5-1 with TRBJ1-1; D is unresolved. CDR1 is SGHRS, CDR2 YFSETQ, per germline. The CDR3 extends over 15 amino acids. Trimming left V 2 bases short and J 0 bases short, with 11 bases between. CDR3 residues: CASSFSRLVNTEAFF. The CDR3 nucleotides are TGCGCCAGCAGCTTCTCACGTTTGGTGAACACTGAAGCTTTCTTT. Looking up the rest from reference TRBV5-1 and TRBJ1-1 gives the full variable domain: KAGVTQTPRYLIKTRGQQVTLSCSPISGHRSVSWYQQTPGQGLQFLFEYFSETQRNKGNFPGRFSGRQFSNSRSEMNVSTLELGDSALYLCASSFSRLVNTEAFFGQGTRLTVV.

The chain uses TRBV4-1 and TRBJ2-7; unclear D gene. V lost 4 bases and J 5 bases, leaving 12 bases between the germline ends. Germline lookup yields CDR1 MGHRA and CDR2 YSYEKL. This CDR3 region has 13 residues. Here the CDR3 DNA reads TGCGCCAGCAGCCCCCGAGGAGAGGACGAGCAGTACTTC. This translates into CASSPRGEDEQYF.

The gene calls are TRBV5-8 and TRBJ1-5; no reliable D call. The CDR3 is 17 residues long. Germline CDR1 reads SGHTS; CDR2 reads YDEGEE. V was cut by 1 base and J by 2 bases, with 16 bases left in between. For the CDR3, the DNA is TGTGCCAGCAGCTTGTCGGCTGCAAGAGCGGGCAATCAGCCCCAGCATTTT. It is translated as CASSLSAARAGNQPQHF.

The chain has TRBV15 and TRBJ1-1; maybe TRBD1 (6 bases). The germline V gene has CDR1 LNHNV and CDR2 YYDKDF (reference sequence). This CDR3 is 17 amino acids long. Deletions cut 1 base from V and 1 base from J, with 16 bases between. The DNA of the CDR3 is TGTGCCACCAGCAGAGGTGAAGGGGGGAATTGGAACACTGAAGCTTTCTTT. This gives the protein CATSRGEGGNWNTEAFF.

The V gene is TRBV21-1, the J gene TRBJ2-5; no DNA check was done on the table's D call, TRBD2. TRBV21-1 is given as a pseudogene. The CDR3 is made up of 14 amino acids. The CDR3 DNA reads as TGTGCCAGCAGCAAAATGGCGGGAGAAGAGACCCAGTACTTC. As protein: CASSKMAGEETQYF.

This CDR3 reads CASRERGTSARSSYEQYF. The CDR3 nucleotides are TGTGCCAGCAGGGAGCGCGGGACTAGCGCCAGGAGCTCCTACGAGCAGTACTTC. This chain connects TRBV27 to TRBJ2-7; TRBD2 agrees at 10 bases. The CDR3 sequence is 18 residues long. The germline gives CDR1 MNHEY, CDR2 SMNVEV (reference sequence). V was clipped by 6 bases and J by 0 bases; unmatched bases: 14.

The V gene is TRBV20-1, the J gene TRBJ2-7; 9 nucleotides agree with TRBD2. Germline values: CDR1 DFQATT, CDR2 SNEGSKA (reference sequence). Trimming cost V 3 bases and J 7 bases; bases outside gene matches: 10. The CDR3 runs to 14 residues. The CDR3 DNA follows: TGCAGTGCTAGTAGCGGGAGAGGTGCGAGGGAGCAGTACTTC. Protein sequence: CSASSGRGAREQYF.

The V gene is TRBV27, the J gene TRBJ2-1; D might be TRBD2 (5 bases). This CDR3 has 11 amino acids. V was trimmed by 5 bases and J by 10 bases, leaving 9 bases between them. In germline, CDR1 is MNHEY, CDR2 SMNVEV (reference sequence). The CDR3 DNA reads as TGTGCCAGCAGTAGCGGAGCGGAGCAGTTCTTC. This translates into CASSSGAEQFF.

V usage is TRBV21-1 and J usage is TRBJ1-5; the table calls TRBD1, which could not be checked here. TRBV21-1 is a listed pseudogene. CDR3 size: 18 residues. The CDR3: CASSKTGFEWVSNQPQHF. The CDR3 DNA sequence: TGTGCCAGCAGCAAGACAGGGTTCGAGTGGGTTAGCAATCAGCCCCAGCATTTT.

This chain links TRBV18 with TRBJ2-5; 8 bases fit TRBD2. CDR3 length: 12 amino acids. Unmatched junction bases numbered 2, after V lost 6 bases and J lost 5 bases. Looked up from germline, CDR1 is KGHSH and CDR2 is LQKENI. In DNA, the CDR3 is TGTGCCAGCTCCCCTAGCGGGGAGACCCAGTACTTC. It encodes CASSPSGETQYF.